Presented here are 19 T cell receptor beta chains from one specimen sequenced in a study of response to subunit inactivated influenza vaccine. TCRdb fed the RT-PCR reads into MiXCR, producing one record per CDR3 protein. The sample records about 240,000 distinct CDR3 sequences, 12% being singletons. This material consisted of non-naive T cells sorted from PBMCs, taken approximately 15 days before vaccination. Receptors were obtained from a man in his forties or fifties who received an inactivated influenza vaccine.

This clonotype appeared many times. The chain is built from TRBV29-1 and TRBJ1-2; D is possibly TRBD1 (5 bases). Germline CDR1 and CDR2: SQVTM and ANQGSEA. The CDR3 totals 13 residues. V lost 4 bases, J lost 4 bases, and 13 bases lay in between. CDR3 DNA: TGCAGCGTTGCCCGGGGGATGGGCTATGGCTACACCTTC. It encodes CSVARGMGYGYTF.

This clonotype has at least ten counts. The chain has TRBV30 and TRBJ2-1, with a weak D call TRBD2 (5 bases). Trimming stripped 4 bases from V and 0 bases from J, with 7 bases between. This CDR3 spans 13 amino acids. Germline V CDR1 and CDR2: GTSNPN, SVGIG (reference sequence). CDR3 bases: TGTGCCTGGACACGGGACTCCTACAATGAGCAGTTCTTC. It is translated as CAWTRDSYNEQFF. Complete variable domain (other parts from reference TRBV30 and TRBJ2-1): SQTIHQWPATLVQPVGSPLSLECTVEGTSNPNLYWYRQAAGRGLQLLFYSVGIGQISSEVPQNLSASRPQDRQFILSSKKLLLSDSGFYLCAWTRDSYNEQFFGPGTRLTVL.

This clonotype was counted a few times. CDR3 bases: TGTGCCAGCAGTCTCACGGGGGCCGGGACGGCCGCCTACGAGCAGTACTTC. The encoded protein is CASSLTGAGTAAYEQYF. The V gene is TRBV11-2, the J gene TRBJ2-7; D is tentatively TRBD1 or TRBD2 (6 bases each). The CDR3 totals 17 residues. V gave up 6 bases and J gave up 2 bases, with 23 bases separating them. Germline CDR1 and CDR2: SGHAT and FQNNGV.

The chain has TRBV28 and TRBJ1-2; D gene unclear. Germline CDR1 and CDR2: MDHEN and SYDVKM. This CDR3 spans 15 amino acids. Trimming took off 3 bases at V and 2 bases at J, with 13 bases between the two ends. This chain's CDR3 is CASSFRAGGNYGYTF. The CDR3 nucleotides read TGTGCCAGCAGTTTTCGGGCCGGAGGAAACTATGGCTACACCTTC.

This clonotype was seen repeatedly, ten times or more. The CDR3 DNA sequence: TGTGCCAGCAGCGTAGGAGGGGGACTAGCGGACGAGCAGTACTTC. Its protein product is CASSVGGGLADEQYF. V is TRBV9 and J is TRBJ2-7; TRBD2 aligns across 11 bases. V shed 0 bases and J 5 bases; nucleotides not matched to a gene: 4. CDR3 length equals 15 residues. From germline, CDR1 is SGDLS and CDR2 YYNGEE.

This rearrangement joins TRBV6-5 to TRBJ2-2, with TRBD2 identical over 8 bases. This CDR3 has 16 amino acids. V lost 3 bases, J lost 8 bases, and 11 bases stayed unmatched. The germline CDR1 and CDR2 sequences are MNHEY and SVGAGI. The CDR3 reads CASSYSGTRGRGELFF. In DNA form, the CDR3 reads TGTGCCAGCAGTTATTCGGGGACTAGGGGAAGAGGGGAGCTGTTTTTT.

This clonotype was found many times. V usage is TRBV7-2 and J usage is TRBJ2-6; D ambiguous. Germline V gene sequence: CDR1 SGHTA, CDR2 FQGNSA. V lost 2 bases and J 0 bases, leaving 8 bases between the germline ends. The CDR3 totals 16 residues. The DNA for the CDR3 is TGTGCCAGCAGCTTATCTGAGCTCTCTGGGGCCAACGTCCTGACTTTC. This codes for CASSLSELSGANVLTF.

This clonotype was seen just once. The genes are TRBV5-1 and TRBJ2-5; the match to TRBD2 covers 10 bases. Per the germline V gene, CDR1 is SGHRS and CDR2 is YFSETQ. CDR3 size: 16 residues. V lost 3 bases, J lost 3 bases, and 8 bases stayed unmatched. In DNA, the CDR3 is TGCGCCAGCAGCTGGGGGAGCGGGGGGGAGAAAGAGACCCAGTACTTC. Translated, it gives CASSWGSGGEKETQYF. The variable domain in full, with the rest retrieved from reference TRBV5-1 and TRBJ2-5, is KAGVTQTPRYLIKTRGQQVTLSCSPISGHRSVSWYQQTPGQGLQFLFEYFSETQRNKGNFPGRFSGRQFSNSRSEMNVSTLELGDSALYLCASSWGSGGEKETQYFGPGTRLLVL.

This chain connects TRBV7-7 to TRBJ2-5; D is tentatively TRBD1 or TRBD2 (5 bases each). The germline V gene encodes CDR1 SSHAT and CDR2 FNYEAQ (reference sequence). This CDR3 is built from 13 residues. V lost 5 bases and J lost 3, with 10 bases in between. The CDR3 spells CASSKGPEETQYF. Here the CDR3 DNA reads TGTGCCAGCAGCAAGGGACCGGAAGAGACCCAGTACTTC.

V gene TRBV4-2 combines with J gene TRBJ2-3; D is possibly TRBD2 (5 bases). V gave up 0 bases and J gave up 3 bases, with 19 bases separating them. Germline V lookup: CDR1 LGHNA, CDR2 YNFKEQ. The CDR3 runs to 18 residues. The CDR3 region has the DNA TGTGCCAGCAGCCAAGATCGCGGATATTGGAGGATAACAGATACGCAGTATTTT. Encoded protein: CASSQDRGYWRITDTQYF.

The chain employs TRBV30 and TRBJ1-2; TRBD1 matches 8 bases. CDR1 GTSNPN and CDR2 SVGIG come from the germline V gene (reference sequence). Trimming took 3 bases from V and 4 from J; bases not matched to a gene: 7. CDR3 length equals 14 residues. The CDR3 nucleotides read TGTGCCTGGAGAGGGGCAGGGGGCGGCTATGGCTACACCTTC. As protein: CAWRGAGGGYGYTF. Filled out from reference TRBV30 and TRBJ1-2, the complete variable domain reads SQTIHQWPATLVQPVGSPLSLECTVEGTSNPNLYWYRQAAGRGLQLLFYSVGIGQISSEVPQNLSASRPQDRQFILSSKKLLLSDSGFYLCAWRGAGGGYGYTFGSGTRLTVV.

This clonotype was observed many times. The chain uses TRBV20-1 and TRBJ2-1, with D perhaps TRBD1 or TRBD2 (5 bases each). The length of the CDR3 is 12 residues. Germline assignment: CDR1 DFQATT and CDR2 SNEGSKA (reference sequence). V shed 5 bases and J shed 9 bases, with 14 bases lying between them. The CDR3, as DNA: TGCAGTGCTGGGGGTGGAGTTGGTGAGCAGTTCTTC. Encoded protein: CSAGGGVGEQFF.

This clonotype was found a few times. The chain is built from TRBV5-1 and TRBJ1-1; D unclear. Germline CDR1 reads SGHRS; CDR2 reads YFSETQ. V was shortened by 4 bases and J by 2 bases, with 9 bases between the two germline ends. This CDR3 has 13 amino acids. The DNA for the CDR3 is TGCGCCAGCAGCGACCAAGAAAACACTGAAGCTTTCTTT. Amino acids: CASSDQENTEAFF.

The table lists this clonotype with a few counts. The chain links TRBV11-1 to TRBJ2-1; D uncertain. This CDR3 has 15 amino acids. In germline, CDR1 is SGHAT, CDR2 FQDESV (reference sequence). V dropped 2 bases and J dropped 6 bases, with 14 bases sitting between them. CDR3 bases: TGTGCCAGCAGCTTACGAGGCGCCGCCTCCAATGAGCAGTTCTTC. This translates into CASSLRGAASNEQFF.

The rearrangement uses TRBV7-9 and TRBJ2-5; D not resolved. From germline, CDR1 is SEHNR and CDR2 FQNEAQ (reference sequence). The CDR3 extends over 13 amino acids. V was pared by 5 bases and J by 4 bases, with 11 bases between. CDR3 residues: CASSRGIIETQYF. CDR3 nucleotide sequence: TGTGCCAGCAGCCGTGGGATCATAGAGACCCAGTACTTC.

The genes are TRBV18 and TRBJ2-2; a possible D gene is TRBD2 (6 bases). This CDR3 region has 14 residues. V dropped 6 bases and J dropped 2 bases, with 10 bases sitting between them. Germline lookup yields CDR1 KGHSH and CDR2 LQKENI. Here the CDR3 DNA reads TGTGCCAGCTCCCACGGGGGTAACACCGGGGAGCTGTTTTTT. This sequence encodes CASSHGGNTGELFF. The whole variable domain, remainder taken from reference TRBV18 and TRBJ2-2, is NAGVMQNPRHLVRRRGQEARLRCSPMKGHSHVYWYRQLPEEGLKFMVYLQKENIIDESGMPKERFSAEFPKEGPSILRIQQVVRGDSAAYFCASSHGGNTGELFFGEGSRLTVL.

This chain links TRBV7-3 with TRBJ2-7; no firm D call. The CDR3 length is 13 residues. V was clipped by 0 bases and J by 2 bases, with 5 bases between them. Germline V CDR1 and CDR2: SGHTA, FQGTGA. The CDR3 DNA follows: TGTGCCAGCAGCTTAACCCCTACCTACGAGCAGTACTTC. Its translation: CASSLTPTYEQYF.

This clonotype was recorded at least ten times. This chain connects TRBV27 to TRBJ2-1, with 14 nucleotides matching TRBD2. After removal of 6 bases from V and 12 bases from J, the junction contained 10 bases not matched to a gene. CDR3 length: 15 amino acids. Germline CDR1 MNHEY, CDR2 SMNVEV (reference sequence). DNA of the CDR3: TGTGCCAGCAGCCGCGCCGGGACTAGCGGGAGAAGGCAGTTCTTC. Its translation: CASSRAGTSGRRQFF.

The CDR3 DNA reads TGTGCCAGCAGCTTAACTAGCGGACCAGAAAGGACCCAGTACTTC. Translation: CASSLTSGPERTQYF. The chain has TRBV7-2 and TRBJ2-5, with 8 nucleotides matching TRBD2. The V segment lost 2 bases and the J segment 7 bases; nucleotides outside the gene matches: 9. CDR1 is SGHTA and CDR2 is FQGNSA in the germline V gene. The CDR3 has 15 amino acids.